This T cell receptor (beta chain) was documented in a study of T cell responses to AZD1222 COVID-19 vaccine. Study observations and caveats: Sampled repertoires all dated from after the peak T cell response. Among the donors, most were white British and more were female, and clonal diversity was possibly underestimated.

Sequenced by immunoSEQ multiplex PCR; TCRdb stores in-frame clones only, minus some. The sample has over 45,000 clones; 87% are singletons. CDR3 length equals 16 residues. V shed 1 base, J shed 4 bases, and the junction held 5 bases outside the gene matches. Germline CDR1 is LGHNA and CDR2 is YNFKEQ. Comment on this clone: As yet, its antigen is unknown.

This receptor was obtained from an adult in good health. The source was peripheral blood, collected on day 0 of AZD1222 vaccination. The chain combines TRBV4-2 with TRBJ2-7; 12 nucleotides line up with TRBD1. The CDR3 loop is CASSQGGTGGEYEQYF. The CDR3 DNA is TGTGCCAGCAGCCAAGGCGGGACAGGGGGCGAGTACGAGCAGTACTTC.